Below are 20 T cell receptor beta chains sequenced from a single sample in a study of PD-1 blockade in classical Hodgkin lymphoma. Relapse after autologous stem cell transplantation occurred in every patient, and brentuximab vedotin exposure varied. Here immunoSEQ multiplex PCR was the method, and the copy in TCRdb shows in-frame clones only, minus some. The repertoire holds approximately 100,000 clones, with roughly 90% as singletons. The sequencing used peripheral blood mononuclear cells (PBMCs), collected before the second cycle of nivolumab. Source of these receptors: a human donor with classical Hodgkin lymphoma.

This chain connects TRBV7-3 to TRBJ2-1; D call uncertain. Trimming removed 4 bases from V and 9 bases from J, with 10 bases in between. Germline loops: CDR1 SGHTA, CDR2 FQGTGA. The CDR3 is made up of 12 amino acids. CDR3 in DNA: TGTGCCAGCAGCTCAGAGGCGGCTGAGCAGTTCTTC. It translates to CASSSEAAEQFF.

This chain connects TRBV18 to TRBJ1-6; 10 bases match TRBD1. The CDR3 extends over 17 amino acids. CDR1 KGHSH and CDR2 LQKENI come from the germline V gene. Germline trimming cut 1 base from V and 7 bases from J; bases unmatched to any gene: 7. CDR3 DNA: TGTGCCAGCTCACCACTGGGGACAGGGGCTCGAAATTCACCCCTCCACTTT. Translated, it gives CASSPLGTGARNSPLHF. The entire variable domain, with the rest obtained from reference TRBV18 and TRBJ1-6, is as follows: NAGVMQNPRHLVRRRGQEARLRCSPMKGHSHVYWYRQLPEEGLKFMVYLQKENIIDESGMPKERFSAEFPKEGPSILRIQQVVRGDSAAYFCASSPLGTGARNSPLHFGNGTRLTVT.

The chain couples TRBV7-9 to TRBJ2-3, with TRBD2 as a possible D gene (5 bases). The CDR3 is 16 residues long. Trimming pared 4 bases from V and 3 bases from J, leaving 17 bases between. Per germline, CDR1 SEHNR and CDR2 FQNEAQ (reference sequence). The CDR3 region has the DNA TGTGCCAGCAGCTCTACGCCGGGAAGGAAGACAGATACGCAGTATTTT. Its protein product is CASSSTPGRKTDTQYF. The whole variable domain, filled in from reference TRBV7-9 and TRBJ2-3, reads DTGVSQNPRHKITKRGQNVTFRCDPISEHNRLYWYRQTLGQGPEFLTYFQNEAQLEKSRLLSDRFSAERPKGSFSTLEIQRTEQGDSAMYLCASSSTPGRKTDTQYFGPGTRLTVL.

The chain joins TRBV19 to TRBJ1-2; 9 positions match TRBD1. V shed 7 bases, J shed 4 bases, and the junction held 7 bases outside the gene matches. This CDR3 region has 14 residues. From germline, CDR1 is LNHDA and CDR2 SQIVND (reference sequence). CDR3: CASTPGQGIYGYTF. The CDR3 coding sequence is TGTGCCAGTACCCCGGGACAGGGCATCTATGGCTACACCTTC.

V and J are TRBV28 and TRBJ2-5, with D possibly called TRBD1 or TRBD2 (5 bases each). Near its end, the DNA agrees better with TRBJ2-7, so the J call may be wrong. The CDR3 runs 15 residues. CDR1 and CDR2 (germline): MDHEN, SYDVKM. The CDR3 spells CASSPTGTPAYEQYF. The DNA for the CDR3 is TGTGCCAGCAGTCCCACCGGGACGCCCGCCTACGAGCAGTACTTC.

Written as DNA, the CDR3 is TGTGCCAGCAGCTTAAGGGGACAGGGGGTTTATGGCTACACCTTC. Translated: CASSLRGQGVYGYTF. The chain carries TRBV7-9 and TRBJ1-2, with 11 bases lining up with TRBD1. Germline V gene sequence: CDR1 SEHNR, CDR2 FQNEAQ (reference sequence). The CDR3 length is 15 residues. V shed 2 bases and J 5 bases; nucleotides not matched to a gene: 4.

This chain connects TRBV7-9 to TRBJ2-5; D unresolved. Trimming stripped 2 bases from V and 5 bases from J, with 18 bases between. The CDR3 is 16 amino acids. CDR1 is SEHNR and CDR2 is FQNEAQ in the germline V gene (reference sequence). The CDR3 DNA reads TGTGCCAGCAGCTTATCGGTAGTTCTGGGTGGGGAGACCCAGTACTTC. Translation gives CASSLSVVLGGETQYF.

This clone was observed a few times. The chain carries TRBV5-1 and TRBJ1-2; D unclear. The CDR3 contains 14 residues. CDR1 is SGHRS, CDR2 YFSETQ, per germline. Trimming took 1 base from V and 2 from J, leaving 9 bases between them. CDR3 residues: CASSLRSENYGYTF. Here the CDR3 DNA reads TGCGCCAGCAGCTTGAGAAGCGAAAACTATGGCTACACCTTC. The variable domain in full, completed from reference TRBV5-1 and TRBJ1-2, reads KAGVTQTPRYLIKTRGQQVTLSCSPISGHRSVSWYQQTPGQGLQFLFEYFSETQRNKGNFPGRFSGRQFSNSRSEMNVSTLELGDSALYLCASSLRSENYGYTFGSGTRLTVV.

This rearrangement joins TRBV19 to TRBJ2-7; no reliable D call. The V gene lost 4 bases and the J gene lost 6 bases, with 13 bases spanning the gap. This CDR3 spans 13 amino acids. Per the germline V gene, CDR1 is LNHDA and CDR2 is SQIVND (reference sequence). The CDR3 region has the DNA TGTGCCAGTAGTACGGGTTCGTACGGCGAGCAGTACTTC. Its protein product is CASSTGSYGEQYF.

The CDR3 region is CASSLAPGAEAFF. The CDR3 bases are TGTGCCAGCAGCTTAGCTCCTGGGGCTGAAGCTTTCTTT. The chain has TRBV11-3 and TRBJ1-1; no clear D gene. Trimming removed 1 base at V and 6 bases at J, with 9 bases between. CDR3 length: 13 residues. CDR1 is SGHNT and CDR2 is YENEEA in the germline V gene.

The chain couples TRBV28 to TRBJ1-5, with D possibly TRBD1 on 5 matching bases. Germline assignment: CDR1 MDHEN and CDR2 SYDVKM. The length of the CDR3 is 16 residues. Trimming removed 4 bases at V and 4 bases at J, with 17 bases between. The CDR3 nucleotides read TGTGCCAGCAGTTCCCCGGGGGGGTTCGGAAATCAGCCCCAGCATTTT. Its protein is CASSSPGGFGNQPQHF.

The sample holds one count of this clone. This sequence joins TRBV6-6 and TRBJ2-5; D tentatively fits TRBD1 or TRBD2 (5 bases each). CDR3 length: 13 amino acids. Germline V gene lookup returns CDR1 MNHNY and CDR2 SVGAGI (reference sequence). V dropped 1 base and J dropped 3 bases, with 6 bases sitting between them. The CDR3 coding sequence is TGTGCCAGCAGTTACTTGGGGGAAGAGACCCAGTACTTC. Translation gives CASSYLGEETQYF.

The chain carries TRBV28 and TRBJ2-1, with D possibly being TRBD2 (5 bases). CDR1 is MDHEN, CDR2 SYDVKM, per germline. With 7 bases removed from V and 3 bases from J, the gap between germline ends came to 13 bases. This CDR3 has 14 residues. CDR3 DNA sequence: TGTGCCAGCACCCTAGCAGACTACTACAATGAGCAGTTCTTC. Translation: CASTLADYYNEQFF.

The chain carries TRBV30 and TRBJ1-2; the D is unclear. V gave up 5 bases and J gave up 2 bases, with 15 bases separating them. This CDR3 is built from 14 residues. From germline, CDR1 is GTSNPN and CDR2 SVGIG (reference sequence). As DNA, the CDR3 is TGTGCCTGGGGAGGAGGGTATATCAACTATGGCTACACCTTC. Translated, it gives CAWGGGYINYGYTF.

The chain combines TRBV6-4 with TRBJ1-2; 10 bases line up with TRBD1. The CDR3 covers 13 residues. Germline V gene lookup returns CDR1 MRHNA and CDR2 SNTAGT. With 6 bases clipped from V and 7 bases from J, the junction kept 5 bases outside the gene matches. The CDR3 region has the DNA TGTGCCAGCAGCGTGGACAGGGGGGGTGGCTACACCTTC. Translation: CASSVDRGGGYTF.

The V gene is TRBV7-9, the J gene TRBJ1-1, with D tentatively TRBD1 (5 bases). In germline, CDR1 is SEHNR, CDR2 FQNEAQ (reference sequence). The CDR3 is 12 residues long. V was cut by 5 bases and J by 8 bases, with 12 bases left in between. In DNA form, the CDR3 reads TGTGCCAGCAGCGGGACCGGGTCAGAAGCTTTCTTT. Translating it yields CASSGTGSEAFF.

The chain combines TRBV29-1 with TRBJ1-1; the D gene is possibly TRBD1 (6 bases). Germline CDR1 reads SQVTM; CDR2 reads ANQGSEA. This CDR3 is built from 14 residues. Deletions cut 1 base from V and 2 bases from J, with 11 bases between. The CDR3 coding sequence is TGCAGCGTTGAAGCCTGGACAGTTAACACTGAAGCTTTCTTT. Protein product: CSVEAWTVNTEAFF. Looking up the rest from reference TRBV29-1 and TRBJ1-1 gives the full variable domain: SAVISQKPSRDICQRGTSLTIQCQVDSQVTMMFWYRQQPGQSLTLIATANQGSEATYESGFVIDKFPISRPNLTFSTLTVSNMSPEDSSIYLCSVEAWTVNTEAFFGQGTRLTVV.

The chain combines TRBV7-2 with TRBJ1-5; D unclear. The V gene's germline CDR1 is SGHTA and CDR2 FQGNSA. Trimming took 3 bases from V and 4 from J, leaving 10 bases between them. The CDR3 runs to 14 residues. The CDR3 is CASSFGFANQPQHF. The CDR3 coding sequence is TGTGCCAGCAGCTTCGGATTCGCGAATCAGCCCCAGCATTTT.

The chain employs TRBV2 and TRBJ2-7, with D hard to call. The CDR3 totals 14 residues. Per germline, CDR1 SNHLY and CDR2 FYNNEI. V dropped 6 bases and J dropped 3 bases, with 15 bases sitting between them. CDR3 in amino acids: CASRSTDNSYEQYF. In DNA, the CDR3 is TGTGCCAGCAGATCAACCGATAACAGCTACGAGCAGTACTTC.

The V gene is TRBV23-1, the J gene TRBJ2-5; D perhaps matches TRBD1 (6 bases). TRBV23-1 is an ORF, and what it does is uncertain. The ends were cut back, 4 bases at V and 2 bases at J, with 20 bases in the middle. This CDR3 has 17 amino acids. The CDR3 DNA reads TGCGCCAGCAGTCTTCACAGGGCTCGAGAACGACAAGAGACCCAGTACTTC. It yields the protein CASSLHRARERQETQYF.